A selection of T cell receptor beta chains follows, all from one sample in a study of blood T cell repertoires in COVID-19. The table came from immunoSEQ multiplex PCR; TCRdb's copy has only in-frame clones and leaves some out. This table holds about 440,000 clones, less than 95% found once. The sequencing sample was made of PBMCs or T cells enriched from blood (not recorded which). Source of these receptors: a man between 18 and 29 years old who had recovered from COVID-19. Both conserved end residues are part of each CDR3. The order of the fields is CDR3 protein, CDR3 DNA, J gene, clone size, V gene, D gene. The D gene is left open where the match is weak. Clone size is given for some rows only: seen once, a few or many times, or a class if the clone is expanded.

cdr3_aa: CASRTTRQTEAFF
cdr3_nt: TGTGCCAGCAGAACGACGAGACAGACTGAAGCTTTCTTT
j_call: TRBJ1-1
clone_size: -
v_call: TRBV28
d_call: -

cdr3_aa: CASGLRRGGRNTEAFF
cdr3_nt: TGTGCTAGTGGTTTGAGGAGGGGAGGGAGGAACACTGAAGCTTTCTTT
j_call: TRBJ1-1
clone_size: -
v_call: TRBV12-5
d_call: -

cdr3_aa: CASSPRTSRDTQYF
cdr3_nt: TGTGCCAGCAGTCCCCGGACTAGTCGAGATACGCAGTATTTT
j_call: TRBJ2-3
clone_size: -
v_call: TRBV6-6
d_call: TRBD2

cdr3_aa: CASSLTTGNTEAFF
cdr3_nt: TGTGCCAGCAGCTTAACTACAGGCAACACTGAAGCTTTCTTT
j_call: TRBJ1-1
clone_size: once
v_call: TRBV7-3
d_call: -

cdr3_aa: CASSRGVEAEQYF
cdr3_nt: TGTGCCAGCTCCAGGGGGGTGGAGGCCGAGCAGTACTTC
j_call: TRBJ2-7
clone_size: once
v_call: TRBV18
d_call: -

cdr3_aa: CSASIGGDGQYF
cdr3_nt: TGCAGTGCTAGTATAGGCGGGGACGGGCAGTACTTC
j_call: TRBJ2-7
clone_size: -
v_call: TRBV20-1
d_call: -

cdr3_aa: CASSLYGRGRNQPQHF
cdr3_nt: TGTGCCAGCAGTTTATACGGCAGGGGAAGGAATCAGCCCCAGCATTTT
j_call: TRBJ1-5
clone_size: -
v_call: TRBV28
d_call: -

cdr3_aa: CASSPGDTKHNEQFF
cdr3_nt: TGTGCCAGCAGCCCCGGGGACACCAAACACAATGAGCAGTTCTTC
j_call: TRBJ2-1
clone_size: -
v_call: TRBV7-2
d_call: -

cdr3_aa: CASSGQGSAPLHF
cdr3_nt: TGTGCCAGCAGCGGACAGGGGTCGGCACCCCTCCACTTT
j_call: TRBJ1-6
clone_size: -
v_call: TRBV9
d_call: TRBD1

cdr3_aa: CASSEGAKGSQPQHF
cdr3_nt: TGTGCCAGCAGTGAGGGGGCCAAGGGAAGTCAGCCCCAGCATTTT
j_call: TRBJ1-5
clone_size: -
v_call: TRBV2
d_call: -

cdr3_aa: CASSLVGGCTGNTIYF
cdr3_nt: TGTGCCAGCAGCTTGGTTGGGGGCTGCACTGGAAACACCATATATTTT
j_call: TRBJ1-3
clone_size: -
v_call: TRBV5-7
d_call: -

cdr3_aa: CASSLEGTPGYTF
cdr3_nt: TGTGCCAGCAGTTTAGAAGGGACTCCTGGCTACACCTTC
j_call: TRBJ1-2
clone_size: few
v_call: TRBV12-3/TRBV12-4
d_call: -

cdr3_aa: CASSLPTGGPYGYTF
cdr3_nt: TGTGCCAGCAGTTTACCGACAGGGGGGCCCTATGGCTACACCTTC
j_call: TRBJ1-2
clone_size: -
v_call: TRBV28
d_call: TRBD1

cdr3_aa: CASSSQTSGAYEQYF
cdr3_nt: TGTGCCAGCAGCTCCCAGACTAGCGGCGCCTACGAGCAGTACTTC
j_call: TRBJ2-7
clone_size: once
v_call: TRBV11-1
d_call: TRBD2

cdr3_aa: CASSSGYSGNTIYF
cdr3_nt: TGTGCCAGCAGCTCAGGCTACTCTGGAAACACCATATATTTT
j_call: TRBJ1-3
clone_size: -
v_call: TRBV6-5
d_call: -

cdr3_aa: CAWRGQLNQPQHF
cdr3_nt: TGTGCCTGGAGGGGACAGCTCAATCAGCCCCAGCATTTT
j_call: TRBJ1-5
clone_size: -
v_call: TRBV30
d_call: TRBD1

cdr3_aa: CASSQEFLVSYEQYF
cdr3_nt: TGCGCCAGCAGCCAAGAATTTCTAGTCTCCTACGAGCAGTACTTC
j_call: TRBJ2-7
clone_size: few
v_call: TRBV4-1
d_call: -

cdr3_aa: CASSFAGRRNTEAFF
cdr3_nt: TGTGCCAGCAGTTTCGCAGGCAGGCGGAACACTGAAGCTTTCTTT
j_call: TRBJ1-1
clone_size: few
v_call: TRBV27
d_call: -

cdr3_aa: CATSRDIETQYF
cdr3_nt: TGTGCCACCAGCAGAGATATCGAGACCCAGTACTTC
j_call: TRBJ2-5
clone_size: few
v_call: TRBV15
d_call: -

cdr3_aa: CAIRREVRETQYF
cdr3_nt: TGTGCCATCAGGCGGGAGGTTCGGGAGACCCAGTACTTC
j_call: TRBJ2-5
clone_size: -
v_call: TRBV10-3
d_call: TRBD2

cdr3_aa: CASKISAGESGNEQFF
cdr3_nt: TGTGCCAGCAAGATATCAGCGGGAGAGTCCGGCAATGAGCAGTTCTTC
j_call: TRBJ2-1
clone_size: -
v_call: TRBV9
d_call: TRBD2

cdr3_aa: CASTRATSTDTQYF
cdr3_nt: TGTGCCAGCACTCGAGCGACTAGCACAGATACGCAGTATTTT
j_call: TRBJ2-3
clone_size: -
v_call: TRBV2
d_call: -

cdr3_aa: CASSVAGQSNTEAFF
cdr3_nt: TGTGCCAGCAGCGTAGCCGGACAATCGAACACTGAAGCTTTCTTT
j_call: TRBJ1-1
clone_size: few
v_call: TRBV9
d_call: -

cdr3_aa: CAWSATGNYGYTF
cdr3_nt: TGTGCCTGGAGTGCAACAGGGAACTATGGCTACACCTTC
j_call: TRBJ1-2
clone_size: once
v_call: TRBV30
d_call: -

cdr3_aa: CASSLVSRATNEKLFF
cdr3_nt: TGCGCCAGCAGCTTGGTTTCCCGTGCGACTAATGAAAAACTGTTTTTT
j_call: TRBJ1-4
clone_size: -
v_call: TRBV5-1
d_call: -

cdr3_aa: CASSQPGQINQPQHF
cdr3_nt: TGCGCCAGCAGCCAACCCGGACAGATCAATCAGCCCCAGCATTTT
j_call: TRBJ1-5
clone_size: -
v_call: TRBV4-1
d_call: -

cdr3_aa: CASSQDRTLGGTDTQYF
cdr3_nt: TGCGCCAGCAGCCAAGATAGGACTCTGGGTGGCACAGATACGCAGTATTTT
j_call: TRBJ2-3
clone_size: once
v_call: TRBV4-1
d_call: -

cdr3_aa: CASTGGNQPQHF
cdr3_nt: TGTGCCAGCACGGGTGGTAATCAGCCCCAGCATTTT
j_call: TRBJ1-5
clone_size: -
v_call: TRBV27
d_call: -

cdr3_aa: CAISESRAVIYNEQFF
cdr3_nt: TGTGCCATCAGTGAGTCGAGAGCGGTTATTTACAATGAGCAGTTCTTC
j_call: TRBJ2-1
clone_size: -
v_call: TRBV10-3
d_call: -

cdr3_aa: CATSDPRAGPSLSSSYNEQFF
cdr3_nt: TGTGCCACCAGTGACCCTCGGGCGGGACCTTCATTATCAAGCTCCTACAATGAGCAGTTCTTC
j_call: TRBJ2-1
clone_size: -
v_call: TRBV24-1
d_call: -

cdr3_aa: CASSGGLEISYEQYF
cdr3_nt: TGTGCCAGCAGCGGGGGACTAGAGATCTCCTACGAGCAGTACTTC
j_call: TRBJ2-7
clone_size: -
v_call: TRBV5-4
d_call: TRBD2

cdr3_aa: CASSTDGNQPQHF
cdr3_nt: TGTGCCAGCAGTACCGACGGGAATCAGCCCCAGCATTTT
j_call: TRBJ1-5
clone_size: -
v_call: TRBV6-5
d_call: -

cdr3_aa: CATSRDPPARGLTEAFF
cdr3_nt: TGTGCCACCAGCAGAGATCCGCCGGCCAGGGGGCTCACTGAAGCTTTCTTT
j_call: TRBJ1-1
clone_size: -
v_call: TRBV15
d_call: TRBD1

cdr3_aa: CASSLTSTNTGELFF
cdr3_nt: TGTGCCAGCAGCCTTACTAGCACGAACACCGGGGAGCTGTTTTTT
j_call: TRBJ2-2
clone_size: -
v_call: TRBV11-2
d_call: -

cdr3_aa: CASSLLVLGNSPLHF
cdr3_nt: TGTGCCAGCAGCTTGTTGGTACTAGGCAATTCACCCCTCCACTTT
j_call: TRBJ1-6
clone_size: -
v_call: TRBV5-5
d_call: -

cdr3_aa: CASSLLPGQGNQPQHF
cdr3_nt: TGTGCCAGCAGTTTATTACCCGGACAGGGCAATCAGCCCCAGCATTTT
j_call: TRBJ1-5
clone_size: -
v_call: TRBV28
d_call: TRBD1

cdr3_aa: CASSTDRQETQYF
cdr3_nt: TGTGCCAGCAGCACCGACAGGCAAGAGACCCAGTACTTC
j_call: TRBJ2-5
clone_size: -
v_call: TRBV7-6
d_call: -

cdr3_aa: CASSFRETQYF
cdr3_nt: TGTGCCAGCAGCTTCCGAGAGACCCAGTACTTC
j_call: TRBJ2-5
clone_size: -
v_call: TRBV5-8
d_call: -

cdr3_aa: CASSPGQPGNTIYF
cdr3_nt: TGCGCCAGCAGCCCGGGACAGCCCGGAAACACCATATATTTT
j_call: TRBJ1-3
clone_size: once
v_call: TRBV5-1
d_call: TRBD1

cdr3_aa: CAIMGTGEGYTF
cdr3_nt: TGTGCCATCATGGGAACAGGGGAAGGCTACACCTTC
j_call: TRBJ1-2
clone_size: -
v_call: TRBV10-3
d_call: TRBD1

cdr3_aa: CASSLSTGGTGELFF
cdr3_nt: TGTGCCAGCAGCTTAAGTACAGGGGGCACCGGGGAGCTGTTTTTT
j_call: TRBJ2-2
clone_size: -
v_call: TRBV7-2
d_call: TRBD1

cdr3_aa: CASSRRELWGYTF
cdr3_nt: TGTGCCAGCAGCCGGCGGGAGCTCTGGGGCTACACCTTC
j_call: TRBJ1-2
clone_size: -
v_call: TRBV5-4
d_call: -

cdr3_aa: CASSLEYYNEQFF
cdr3_nt: TGCGCCAGCAGCTTGGAATACTACAATGAGCAGTTCTTC
j_call: TRBJ2-1
clone_size: -
v_call: TRBV5-1
d_call: -

cdr3_aa: CASSVETSGTGELFF
cdr3_nt: TGCGCCAGCAGTGTGGAGACTAGCGGGACCGGGGAGCTGTTTTTT
j_call: TRBJ2-2
clone_size: -
v_call: TRBV10-1
d_call: TRBD2

cdr3_aa: CASSLQGGEDTEAFF
cdr3_nt: TGTGCCAGCAGCTTGCAGGGCGGGGAGGACACTGAAGCTTTCTTT
j_call: TRBJ1-1
clone_size: -
v_call: TRBV5-5
d_call: -

cdr3_aa: CASSVGGGGSNQPQHF
cdr3_nt: TGTGCCAGCAGCGTAGGGGGGGGTGGAAGCAATCAGCCCCAGCATTTT
j_call: TRBJ1-5
clone_size: -
v_call: TRBV9
d_call: -

cdr3_aa: CASSLPGERSYNEQFF
cdr3_nt: TGTGCCAGCAGTTTACCAGGGGAACGCTCCTACAATGAGCAGTTCTTC
j_call: TRBJ2-1
clone_size: -
v_call: TRBV28
d_call: -

cdr3_aa: CASSLRGGGDYGYTF
cdr3_nt: TGTGCCAGCAGCTTAAGAGGCGGGGGAGACTATGGCTACACCTTC
j_call: TRBJ1-2
clone_size: -
v_call: TRBV7-3
d_call: -

cdr3_aa: CASSVEGGTGAFF
cdr3_nt: TGTGCCAGCAGCGTAGAAGGGGGGACAGGAGCTTTCTTT
j_call: TRBJ1-1
clone_size: -
v_call: TRBV9
d_call: TRBD1

cdr3_aa: CAWSGNTYEQYF
cdr3_nt: TGTGCCTGGAGTGGAAACACCTACGAGCAGTACTTC
j_call: TRBJ2-7
clone_size: few
v_call: TRBV30
d_call: -

cdr3_aa: CASSLGARDRESYEQYF
cdr3_nt: TGCGCCAGCAGCTTGGGGGCCCGGGACAGGGAGAGCTACGAGCAGTACTTC
j_call: TRBJ2-7
clone_size: -
v_call: TRBV5-1
d_call: TRBD1

cdr3_aa: CASSPRPGGYGYTF
cdr3_nt: TGTGCCAGCAGCCCACGACCAGGGGGCTATGGCTACACCTTC
j_call: TRBJ1-2
clone_size: -
v_call: TRBV7-3
d_call: TRBD1

cdr3_aa: CASSFGQGNSPLHF
cdr3_nt: TGTGCCAGCAGCTTTGGACAGGGAAATTCACCCCTCCACTTT
j_call: TRBJ1-6
clone_size: -
v_call: TRBV7-3
d_call: TRBD1